This T cell receptor (beta chain) was identified during a study of cytomegalovirus exposure and HLA in healthy donors. Donors sampled were nominally healthy, though unrecorded immune exposures were likely. Only a few counts were recorded for this clone. Trimming cost V 5 bases and J 3 bases; bases outside gene matches: 8. The CDR3 runs to 15 residues. The germline V gene encodes CDR1 SGHTA and CDR2 FQGNSA. The PCR was carried out with 60 Vbeta primers and 13 Jbeta primers. This table comes from immunoSEQ multiplex PCR, and its TCRdb copy is limited to in-frame clones, with some not included. Among about 150,000 clones listed, around three fifths were seen once.

Sequences were obtained from PBMCs. This chain connects TRBV7-2 to TRBJ2-3; 7 bases match TRBD2. The receptor was derived from a woman aged 25 to 39 in good health and CMV-seropositive. The CDR3 region has the DNA TGTGCCAGCAGCCTCCGGGGGGTCGGGACAGATACGCAGTATTTT. Translated, it gives CASSLRGVGTDTQYF.